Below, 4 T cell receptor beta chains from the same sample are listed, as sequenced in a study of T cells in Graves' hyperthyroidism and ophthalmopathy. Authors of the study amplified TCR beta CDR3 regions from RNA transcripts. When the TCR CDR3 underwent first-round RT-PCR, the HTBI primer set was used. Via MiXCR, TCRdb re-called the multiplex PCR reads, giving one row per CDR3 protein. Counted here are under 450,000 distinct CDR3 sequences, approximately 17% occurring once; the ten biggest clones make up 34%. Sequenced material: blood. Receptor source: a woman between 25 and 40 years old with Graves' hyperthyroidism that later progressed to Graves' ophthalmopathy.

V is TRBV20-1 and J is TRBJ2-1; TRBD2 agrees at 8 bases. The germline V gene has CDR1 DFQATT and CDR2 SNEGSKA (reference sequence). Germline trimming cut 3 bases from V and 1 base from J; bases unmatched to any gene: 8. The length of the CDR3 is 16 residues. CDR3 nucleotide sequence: TGCAGTGCTAGTGTGGAAGGACTAGCTTCCTACAATGAGCAGTTCTTC. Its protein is CSASVEGLASYNEQFF.

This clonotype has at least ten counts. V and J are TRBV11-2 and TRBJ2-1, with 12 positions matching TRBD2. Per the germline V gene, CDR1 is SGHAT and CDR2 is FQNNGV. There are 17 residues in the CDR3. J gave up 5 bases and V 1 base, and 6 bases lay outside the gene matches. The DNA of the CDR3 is TGTGCCAGCAGCTTAGGACTAGCGGGAGCGTATGACAATGAGCAGTTCTTC. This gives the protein CASSLGLAGAYDNEQFF.

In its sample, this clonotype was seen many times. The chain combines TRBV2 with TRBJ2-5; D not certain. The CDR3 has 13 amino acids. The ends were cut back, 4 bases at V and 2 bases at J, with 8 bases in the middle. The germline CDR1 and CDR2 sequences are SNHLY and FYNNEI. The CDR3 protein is CASSGVVQETQYF. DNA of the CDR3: TGTGCCAGCAGTGGGGTAGTGCAAGAGACCCAGTACTTC.

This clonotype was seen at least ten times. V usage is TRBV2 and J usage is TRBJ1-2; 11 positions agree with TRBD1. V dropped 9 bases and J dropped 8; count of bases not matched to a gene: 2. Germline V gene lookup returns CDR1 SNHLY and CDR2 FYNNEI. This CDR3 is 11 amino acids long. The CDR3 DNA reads TGTGCCAGGGACAGGGGGCTCGGCTACACCTTC. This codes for CARDRGLGYTF.